The rows below give T cell receptor beta chains drawn from one sample of a study of blood T cells in healthy people across ages. Using its own MiXCR run on the 5' RACE reads, TCRdb lists one record per CDR3 protein. The sample carries roughly 1 million distinct CDR3 sequences, under 30% recorded once. These records were also assigned to another study, of T cells of mothers and their children.

The specimen was blood. The receptors stem from a girl aged 2-15 years in good health. The CDR3 runs from the conserved cysteine through the conserved F or W. D genes are given only for firm matches. Clone size appears in some rows only: once, few, many, or a class for an expanded clone.

d_gene | j_gene | v_gene | abundance | CDR3nt | CDR3aa
- | TRBJ1-1 | TRBV7-9 | - | TGTGCCAGCAGCTCATCCCAACTCGGACTGCAGGAAGCTTTCTTT | CASSSSQLGLQEAFF
- | TRBJ1-1 | TRBV4-2 | few | TGTGCCAGCAGCCAAGTCTATCAGCGCGTTGAAGCTTTCTTT | CASSQVYQRVEAFF
- | TRBJ2-5 | TRBV7-2 | - | TGTGCCAGCAGCCCTTGGACGGCTGAAGAGACCCAGTACTTC | CASSPWTAEETQYF
- | TRBJ2-1 | TRBV6-2/TRBV6-3 | - | TGTGCCAGCCGACGCGGCCCCTACAATGAGCAGTTCTTC | CASRRGPYNEQFF
- | TRBJ2-5 | TRBV28 | few | TGTGCCAGCAGTTTAACTCTGGAGCGGGAGACCCAGTACTTC | CASSLTLERETQYF
- | TRBJ1-2 | TRBV27 | - | TGTGCCAGCAGTTTATCAGGGTCGCCAGGGCCTAACTATGGCTACACCTTC | CASSLSGSPGPNYGYTF
- | TRBJ2-3 | TRBV6-5 | few | TGTGCCAGCAGTTACTCTTTGAGGAGGGCCATCGCAGATACGCAGTATTTT | CASSYSLRRAIADTQYF
TRBD1 | TRBJ2-7 | TRBV5-4 | few | TGTGCCAGCAGCTTGAAGGGACAGGGGGTCCACGAGCAGTACTTC | CASSLKGQGVHEQYF
TRBD1 | TRBJ2-5 | TRBV6-6 | few | TGTGCCAGCAGCGGGACAGTGTCGCAAGAGACCCAGTACTTC | CASSGTVSQETQYF
- | TRBJ1-1 | TRBV7-9 | - | TGTGCCAGCAGCTTATACAGTGAAGCTTTCTTT | CASSLYSEAFF
TRBD1 | TRBJ2-1 | TRBV24-1 | few | TGTGCCACCAGTGATCAGGACAGGGGGTCCTACAATGAGCAGTTCTTC | CATSDQDRGSYNEQFF
TRBD2 | TRBJ2-1 | TRBV20-1 | - | TGCAGTGCTAGAGATCGGGTGTCGGGACTAGCCTACAATGAGCAGTTCTTC | CSARDRVSGLAYNEQFF
- | TRBJ2-2 | TRBV4-1 | few | TGCGCCAGCAGCCAAGAGATAGGGCATAGCACCGGGGAGCTGTTTTTT | CASSQEIGHSTGELFF
- | TRBJ2-1 | TRBV5-1 | - | TGCGCCAGCAGCTTGCTCCGTGGCAACAATGAGCAGTTCTTC | CASSLLRGNNEQFF
- | TRBJ2-1 | TRBV12-3/TRBV12-4 | - | TGTGCCAGCAGTTTTCAAGAGACAGTTTACAATGAGCAGTTCTTC | CASSFQETVYNEQFF
TRBD1 | TRBJ2-7 | TRBV5-4 | - | TGTGCCAGCAGCTGGACAGGGGCCGAGCAGTACTTC | CASSWTGAEQYF
- | TRBJ2-3 | TRBV29-1 | - | TGCAGCGTTGCTGGCAGGTTAGCGGATACGCAGTATTTT | CSVAGRLADTQYF
- | TRBJ2-7 | TRBV7-9 | - | TGTGCCAGCGGTGGACTAAACTCCTACGAGCAGTACTTC | CASGGLNSYEQYF